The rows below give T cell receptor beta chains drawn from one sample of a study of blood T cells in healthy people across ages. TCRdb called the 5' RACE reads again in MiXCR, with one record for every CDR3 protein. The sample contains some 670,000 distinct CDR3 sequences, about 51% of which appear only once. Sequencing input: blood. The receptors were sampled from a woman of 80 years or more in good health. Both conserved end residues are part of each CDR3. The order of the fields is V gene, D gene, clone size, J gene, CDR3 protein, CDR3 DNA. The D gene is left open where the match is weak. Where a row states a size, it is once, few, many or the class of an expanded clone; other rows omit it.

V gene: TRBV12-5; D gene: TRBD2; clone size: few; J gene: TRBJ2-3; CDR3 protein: CASGLGSSGDGKDTQYF; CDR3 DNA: TGTGCTAGTGGTTTGGGGTCTAGCGGGGATGGTAAAGATACGCAGTATTTT
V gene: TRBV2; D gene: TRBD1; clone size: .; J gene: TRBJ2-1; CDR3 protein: CASRGRDRYHNEQFF; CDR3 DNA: TGTGCCAGCAGGGGGCGGGACAGGTACCACAATGAGCAGTTCTTC
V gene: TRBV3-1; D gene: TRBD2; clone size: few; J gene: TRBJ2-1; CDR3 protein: CASSQVAGRGGPQFF; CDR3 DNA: TGTGCCAGCAGCCAAGTAGCGGGCCGAGGTGGTCCGCAGTTCTTC
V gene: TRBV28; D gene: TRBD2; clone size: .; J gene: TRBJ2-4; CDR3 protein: CASTPSGPTGHIQYF; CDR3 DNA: TGTGCCAGCACACCTAGCGGACCTACCGGGCACATTCAGTACTTC
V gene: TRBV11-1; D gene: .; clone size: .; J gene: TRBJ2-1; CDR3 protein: CASSLDRAGLEQFF; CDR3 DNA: TGTGCCAGCAGCTTAGACAGGGCCGGCCTGGAGCAGTTCTTC
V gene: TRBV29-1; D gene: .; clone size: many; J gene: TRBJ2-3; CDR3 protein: CSCRGRFTDTQYF; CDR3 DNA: TGCAGCTGTCGGGGGAGGTTCACAGATACGCAGTATTTT
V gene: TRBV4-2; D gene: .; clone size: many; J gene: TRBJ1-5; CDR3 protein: CASSQDLAGNQPQHF; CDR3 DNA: TGTGCCAGCAGCCAAGATCTAGCGGGGAATCAGCCCCAGCATTTT
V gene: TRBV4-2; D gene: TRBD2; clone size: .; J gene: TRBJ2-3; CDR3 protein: CASSQDHGGGTGFRDTDTQYF; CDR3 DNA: TGTGCCAGCAGCCAAGATCACGGCGGGGGGACCGGTTTTCGCGACACAGATACGCAGTATTTT
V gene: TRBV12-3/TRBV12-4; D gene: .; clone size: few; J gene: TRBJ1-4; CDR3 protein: CASQSGGVQGEKLFF; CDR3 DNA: TGTGCCAGCCAATCGGGGGGAGTACAGGGAGAAAAACTGTTTTTT
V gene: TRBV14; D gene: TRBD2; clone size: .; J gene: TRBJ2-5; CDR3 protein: CASSPLAGWGYNEQYF; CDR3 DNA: TGTGCCAGCAGCCCGTTAGCGGGATGGGGCTACAATGAGCAGTACTTC
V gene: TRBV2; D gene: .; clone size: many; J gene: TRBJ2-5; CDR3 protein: CASSEAVYKETQYF; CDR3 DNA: TGTGCCAGCAGTGAAGCGGTCTACAAAGAGACCCAGTACTTC
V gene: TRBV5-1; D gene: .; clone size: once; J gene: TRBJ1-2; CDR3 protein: CASSLGEAAGGYTF; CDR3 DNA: TGCGCCAGCAGCTTGGGAGAAGCAGCAGGCGGCTACACCTTC
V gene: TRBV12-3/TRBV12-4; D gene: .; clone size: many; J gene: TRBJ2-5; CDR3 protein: CASSLALRVGETQYF; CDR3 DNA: TGTGCCAGCAGTTTAGCGCTTAGGGTGGGAGAGACCCAGTACTTC
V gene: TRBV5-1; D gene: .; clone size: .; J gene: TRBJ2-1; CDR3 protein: CASRDQQEQFF; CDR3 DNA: TGCGCCAGCAGAGACCAGCAAGAGCAGTTCTTC
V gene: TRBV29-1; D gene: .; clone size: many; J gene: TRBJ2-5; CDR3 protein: CSVESQGQETQYF; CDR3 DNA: TGCAGCGTTGAGAGTCAGGGTCAAGAGACCCAGTACTTC
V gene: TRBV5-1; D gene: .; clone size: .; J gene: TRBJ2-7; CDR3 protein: CASSEGPSYEQYF; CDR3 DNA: TGCGCCAGCAGCGAGGGGCCCTCCTACGAGCAGTACTTC
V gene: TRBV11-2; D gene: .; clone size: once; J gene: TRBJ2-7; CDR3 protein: CASSLNWRGPYEQYF; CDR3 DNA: TGTGCCAGCAGCTTAAATTGGAGAGGGCCCTACGAGCAGTACTTC
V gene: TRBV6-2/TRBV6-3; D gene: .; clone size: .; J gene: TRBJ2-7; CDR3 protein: CASRWTQSTYEQYF; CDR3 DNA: TGTGCCAGCAGGTGGACCCAGTCAACCTACGAGCAGTACTTC
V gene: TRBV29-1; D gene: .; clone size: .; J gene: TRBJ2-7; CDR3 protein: CSVGWTRPSSYEQYF; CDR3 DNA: TGCAGCGTTGGATGGACAAGGCCCTCTTCCTACGAGCAGTACTTC
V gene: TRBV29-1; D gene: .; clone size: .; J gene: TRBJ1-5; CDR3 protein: CSVSPGEGNQPQHF; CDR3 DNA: TGCAGCGTTTCCCCAGGGGAGGGTAATCAGCCCCAGCATTTT
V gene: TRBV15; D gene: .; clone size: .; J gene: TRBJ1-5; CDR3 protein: CATSRDLTRSGQPQHF; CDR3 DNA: TGTGCCACCAGCAGAGATCTAACAAGGTCTGGGCAGCCCCAGCATTTT
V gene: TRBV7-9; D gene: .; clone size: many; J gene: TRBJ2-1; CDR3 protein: CASSLGGLAYNEQFF; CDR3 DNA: TGTGCCAGCAGCTTAGGGGGACTTGCGTACAATGAGCAGTTCTTC
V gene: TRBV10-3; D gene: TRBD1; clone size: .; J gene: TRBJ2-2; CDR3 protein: CAIRSTGARTGELFF; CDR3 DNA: TGTGCCATCAGGTCCACAGGGGCGCGAACCGGGGAGCTGTTTTTT